This T cell receptor (beta chain) was obtained from a study of T-cell reconstitution after alpha-beta-depleted transplantation in children. CDR1 and CDR2 (germline): SEHNR, FQNEAQ (reference sequence). With 0 bases removed from V and 8 bases from J, the gap between germline ends came to 11 bases. The CDR3 covers 15 residues. Comments on this clonotype: Its matching antigen is unknown.

A TCRbeta library incorporating unique molecular identifiers was prepared. TCRdb passed the PCR reads through MiXCR, listing each CDR3 protein once. This sample has around 580,000 distinct CDR3 sequences, with around 27% found just once. Study-level findings and limits: Approximately two months post-transplant, alpha-beta T cells reportedly originated from several hundred expanded graft clones. The study traced high day-60 TCRbeta diversity in some patients to surviving recipient T cells and thymic progenitors. At the one-year point after transplant, T-cell counts and TCRbeta diversity were found to come mostly from T cells that had been newly produced.

The chain recombines TRBV7-9 with TRBJ1-6; D gene uncertain. The sample here was PBMCs, taken before TCRalphabeta/CD19-depleted stem cell transplant. This sequence originates from a boy under two years old with Wiskott-Aldrich syndrome, due to receive a stem cell transplant. The CDR3 is CASSLASSGYSPLHF. The CDR3 DNA is TGTGCCAGCAGCTTAGCGAGCTCCGGTTATTCACCCCTCCACTTT.